What follows are 26 T cell receptor beta chains derived from one specimen sequenced in a study of monozygotic twins with inflammatory bowel disease. TCRdb reprocessed the 5' RACE reads and keeps a single row for each CDR3 protein, giving no DNA. The listing records some 150,000 distinct CDR3 sequences. What was sequenced was blood. The receptor source for this set is a human donor with ulcerative colitis or Crohn's disease, or a healthy co-twin of an affected twin (not recorded which).

J is TRBJ2-7 and V is TRBV7-6; the TCRdb call, TRBD2, lacks DNA for checking. This CDR3 region has 13 residues. Germline CDR1 SGHVS, CDR2 FNYEAQ. The CDR3 here is CASSPSDGYEQYF. The full variable domain, rest sourced from reference TRBV7-6 and TRBJ2-7, is GAGVSQSPRYKVTKRGQDVALRCDPISGHVSLYWYRQALGQGPEFLTYFNYEAQQDKSGLPNDRFSAERPEGSISTLTIQRTEQRDSAMYRCASSPSDGYEQYFGPGTRLTVT.

CDR3 loop: CASSLIQGEQFF. This sequence joins TRBV5-6 and TRBJ2-1; TCRdb selects TRBD1, and the lack of DNA leaves this call unchecked. This CDR3 has 12 residues. CDR1 is SGHDT, CDR2 YYEEEE, per germline.

CDR3: CASSFTGTSGGAIDTQYF. The chain carries TRBV5-1 and TRBJ2-3; TCRdb designates TRBD2, a call that cannot be tested without DNA. The length of the CDR3 is 18 residues. Germline loops: CDR1 SGHRS, CDR2 YFSETQ.

The chain joins TRBV11-2 to TRBJ2-6; the D call from TCRdb, TRBD1, cannot be confirmed without DNA. Germline V gene data show CDR1 as SGHAT and CDR2 as FQNNGV. This CDR3 is built from 18 residues. CDR3 in amino acids: CASSLGGQGSSGANVLTF.

The chain combines TRBV2 with TRBJ2-3. This CDR3 has 15 residues. CDR1 SNHLY and CDR2 FYNNEI come from the germline V gene. This chain's CDR3 is CASSGERGSTDTQYF.

The V gene is TRBV7-2, the J gene TRBJ2-1. Germline V gives CDR1 SGHTA, CDR2 FQGNSA. CDR3 length: 13 residues. Here the CDR3 reads CASSLAGYNERFF.

The chain uses TRBV2 and TRBJ2-3; the D gene TCRdb calls, TRBD1, cannot be checked with no DNA. This CDR3 spans 15 amino acids. The germline V gene encodes CDR1 SNHLY and CDR2 FYNNEI. The CDR3 loop is CASSLTGGFTDTQYF.

The rearrangement joins TRBV6-5 to TRBJ1-2; TCRdb's D call of TRBD1 is untestable without DNA. The germline gives CDR1 MNHEY, CDR2 SVGAGI. CDR3 length: 14 residues. Here the CDR3 reads CASSWDRGVYGYTF.

The chain couples TRBV11-1 to TRBJ2-5. Germline V gene data show CDR1 as SGHAT and CDR2 as FQDESV (reference sequence). The CDR3 runs 13 residues. The CDR3: CASSVSVQETQYF.

The rearrangement links TRBV12-3 or TRBV12-4 to TRBJ2-1; the D call of TRBD1 rests on TCRdb alone, since no DNA is present to check it. This CDR3 region has 14 residues. The CDR3: CASSLAWDTQEQFF.

This chain joins TRBV7-8 and TRBJ1-4; TCRdb proposes TRBD1, but this gene call is untestable without DNA. The CDR3 is 16 residues long. Germline V gene sequence: CDR1 SGHVS, CDR2 FQNEAQ. The CDR3 protein is CASSTRPGQANEKLFF.

The chain combines TRBV7-3 with TRBJ2-2; no DNA is available, so the TRBD1 call from TCRdb remains unchecked. CDR1 SGHTA and CDR2 FQGTGA come from the germline V gene. The CDR3 extends over 13 amino acids. The CDR3: CASSSGQSGELFF.

The J gene is TRBJ2-1, the V gene TRBV7-3. This CDR3 region has 15 residues. Germline CDR1 and CDR2: SGHTA and FQGTGA. The chain's CDR3 is CASSFGLLSYNEQFF.

The V gene is TRBV18, the J gene TRBJ2-2; TCRdb's D call, TRBD2, is unchecked because there is no DNA. Germline V gene sequence: CDR1 KGHSH, CDR2 LQKENI. The CDR3 covers 18 residues. The CDR3 sequence: CASSNGLAGNSDTGELFF.

The gene calls are TRBV3-1 and TRBJ2-3; TCRdb proposes TRBD2, but this gene call is untestable without DNA. CDR1 is LGHDT and CDR2 is YNNKEL in the germline V gene (reference sequence). CDR3 length: 14 residues. CDR3 region: CASSQRLAGDTQYF.

This chain links TRBV27 with TRBJ2-7; TCRdb's assignment of TRBD2 cannot be checked, as there is no DNA. Germline values: CDR1 MNHEY, CDR2 SMNVEV (reference sequence). CDR3 size: 15 residues. The CDR3 reads CASSLGLAETYEQYF.

V and J are TRBV5-1 and TRBJ2-5; as DNA is missing, the TRBD2 call by TCRdb cannot be tested. CDR3 length: 15 amino acids. Germline assignment: CDR1 SGHRS and CDR2 YFSETQ. This chain's CDR3 is CASSSGTWIRETQYF.

V and J are TRBV7-9 and TRBJ2-7; TCRdb outputs TRBD2, but without DNA this stays unchecked. Germline V CDR1 and CDR2: SEHNR, FQNEAQ (reference sequence). This CDR3 contains 11 residues. The CDR3 loop is CASSSAGEQYF.

The gene calls are TRBV5-1 and TRBJ1-2. Germline V gene lookup returns CDR1 SGHRS and CDR2 YFSETQ. This CDR3 spans 14 amino acids. CDR3 sequence reads: CASSSEKADYGYTF.

This sequence joins TRBV5-1 and TRBJ2-3; TCRdb returns TRBD2, unconfirmable since there is no DNA. The CDR3 extends over 14 amino acids. CDR1 is SGHRS and CDR2 is YFSETQ in the germline V gene. The CDR3 loop is CASSLDLRGDTQYF. The entire variable domain, with the rest obtained from reference TRBV5-1 and TRBJ2-3, is as follows: KAGVTQTPRYLIKTRGQQVTLSCSPISGHRSVSWYQQTPGQGLQFLFEYFSETQRNKGNFPGRFSGRQFSNSRSEMNVSTLELGDSALYLCASSLDLRGDTQYFGPGTRLTVL.

This rearrangement joins TRBV6-1 to TRBJ2-6; TCRdb returns TRBD2, unconfirmable since there is no DNA. CDR3 length equals 16 residues. Per germline, CDR1 MNHNS and CDR2 SASEGT. CDR3 residues: CASSEEASSGANVLTF.

The rearrangement uses TRBV3-1 and TRBJ2-7; as DNA is missing, the TRBD2 call by TCRdb cannot be tested. The CDR3 has 15 residues. The germline V gene encodes CDR1 LGHDT and CDR2 YNNKEL (reference sequence). The CDR3 region is CASSLWDSSSYEQYF.

The chain couples TRBV5-1 to TRBJ2-3; the D call of TRBD2 rests on TCRdb alone, since no DNA is present to check it. Germline CDR1 is SGHRS and CDR2 is YFSETQ. The CDR3 runs 17 residues. The CDR3 loop reads CASSFFGRGQGADTQYF.

This CDR3 reads CASSMGQLNTEAFF. The chain is built from TRBV19 and TRBJ1-1; TCRdb's D call, TRBD1, is unchecked because there is no DNA. From germline, CDR1 is LNHDA and CDR2 SQIVND (reference sequence). There are 14 residues in the CDR3.

The chain employs TRBV4-1 and TRBJ2-7; TCRdb calls TRBD1, which cannot be checked without DNA. This CDR3 comprises 13 residues. The germline CDR1 and CDR2 sequences are MGHRA and YSYEKL. CDR3: CASSRLTGYEQYF.

V gene TRBV5-6 combines with J gene TRBJ2-1; TCRdb's D gene call, TRBD1, goes unchecked for lack of DNA. The CDR3 spans 19 residues. The germline V gene has CDR1 SGHDT and CDR2 YYEEEE. The CDR3 sequence is CASSLGRLNRGTGYNEQFF.